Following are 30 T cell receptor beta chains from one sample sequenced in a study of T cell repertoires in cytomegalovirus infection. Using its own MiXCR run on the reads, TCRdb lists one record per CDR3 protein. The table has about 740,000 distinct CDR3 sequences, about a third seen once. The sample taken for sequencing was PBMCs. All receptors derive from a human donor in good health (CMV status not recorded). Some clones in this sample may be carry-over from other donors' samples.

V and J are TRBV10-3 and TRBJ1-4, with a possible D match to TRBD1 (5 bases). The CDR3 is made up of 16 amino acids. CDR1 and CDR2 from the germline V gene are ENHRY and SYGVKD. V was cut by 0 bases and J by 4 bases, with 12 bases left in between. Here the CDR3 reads CAISESIGVGNEKLFF. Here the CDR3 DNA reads TGTGCCATCAGTGAGTCGATAGGGGTCGGTAATGAAAAACTGTTTTTT.

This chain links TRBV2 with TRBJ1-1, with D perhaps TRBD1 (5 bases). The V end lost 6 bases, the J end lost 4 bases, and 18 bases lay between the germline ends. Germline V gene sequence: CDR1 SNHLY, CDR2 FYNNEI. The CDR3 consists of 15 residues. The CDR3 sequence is CASRALGVGGTEAFF. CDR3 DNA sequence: TGTGCCAGCAGGGCCCTAGGGGTCGGGGGCACTGAAGCTTTCTTT.

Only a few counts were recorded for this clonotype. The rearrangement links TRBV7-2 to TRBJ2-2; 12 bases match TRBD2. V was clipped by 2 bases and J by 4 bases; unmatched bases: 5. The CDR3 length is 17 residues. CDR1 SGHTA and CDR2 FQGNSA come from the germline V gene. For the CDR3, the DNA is TGTGCCAGCAGCTTATCTAGCGGGGGGGCCGGCACCGGGGAGCTGTTTTTT. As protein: CASSLSSGGAGTGELFF.

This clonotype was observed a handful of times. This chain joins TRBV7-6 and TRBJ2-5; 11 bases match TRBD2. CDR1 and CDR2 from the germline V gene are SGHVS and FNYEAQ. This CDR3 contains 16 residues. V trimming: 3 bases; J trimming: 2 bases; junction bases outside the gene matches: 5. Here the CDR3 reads CASSFYLAGGQETQYF. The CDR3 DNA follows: TGTGCCAGCAGCTTTTACCTAGCGGGGGGTCAAGAGACCCAGTACTTC.

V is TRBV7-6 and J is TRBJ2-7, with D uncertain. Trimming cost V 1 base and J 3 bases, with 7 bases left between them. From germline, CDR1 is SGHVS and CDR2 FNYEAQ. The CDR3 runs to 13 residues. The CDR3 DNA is TGTGCCAGCAGCTTAGGGTCCTACTACGAGCAGTACTTC. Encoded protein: CASSLGSYYEQYF.

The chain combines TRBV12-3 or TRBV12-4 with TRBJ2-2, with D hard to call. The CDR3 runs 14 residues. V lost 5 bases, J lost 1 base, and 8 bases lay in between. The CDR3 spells CASSPNRNTGELFF. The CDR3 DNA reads TGTGCCAGCAGTCCGAACAGGAACACCGGGGAGCTGTTTTTT.

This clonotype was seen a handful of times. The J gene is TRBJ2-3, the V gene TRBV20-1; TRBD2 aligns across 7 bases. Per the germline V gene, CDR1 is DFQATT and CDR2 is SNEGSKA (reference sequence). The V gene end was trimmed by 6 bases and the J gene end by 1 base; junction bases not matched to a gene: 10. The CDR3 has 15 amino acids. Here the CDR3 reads CSASGGRTRTDTQYF. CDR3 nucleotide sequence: TGCAGTGCAAGCGGCGGGAGAACCCGCACAGATACGCAGTATTTT.

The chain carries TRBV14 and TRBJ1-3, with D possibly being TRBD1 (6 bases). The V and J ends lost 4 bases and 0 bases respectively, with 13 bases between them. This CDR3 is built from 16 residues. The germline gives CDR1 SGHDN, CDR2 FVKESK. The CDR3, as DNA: TGTGCCAGCAGCCCCCAGACAGGCAACTCTGGAAACACCATATATTTT. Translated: CASSPQTGNSGNTIYF.

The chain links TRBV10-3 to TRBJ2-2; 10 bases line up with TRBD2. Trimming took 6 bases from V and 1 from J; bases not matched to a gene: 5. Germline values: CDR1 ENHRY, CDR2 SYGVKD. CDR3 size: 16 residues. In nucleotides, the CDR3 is TGTGCCATCAGCCCTAGCGGGGGAGTGAACACCGGGGAGCTGTTTTTT. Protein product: CAISPSGGVNTGELFF.

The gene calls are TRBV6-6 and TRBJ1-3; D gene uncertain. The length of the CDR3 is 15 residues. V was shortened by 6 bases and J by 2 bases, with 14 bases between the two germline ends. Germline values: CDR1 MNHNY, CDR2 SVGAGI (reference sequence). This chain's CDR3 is CASRTYLATGNTIYF. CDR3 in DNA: TGTGCCAGCAGGACCTACCTGGCCACTGGAAACACCATATATTTT.

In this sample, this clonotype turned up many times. CDR3 sequence reads: CASSSSRVGRSSYNEQFF. The DNA of the CDR3 is TGTGCCAGCAGCTCCTCGAGGGTTGGGAGAAGCTCCTACAATGAGCAGTTCTTC. The chain is built from TRBV7-2 and TRBJ2-1; possibly TRBD2 for D (5 bases). Germline assignment: CDR1 SGHTA and CDR2 FQGNSA. CDR3 length equals 18 residues. V dropped 4 bases and J dropped 0 bases, with 19 bases sitting between them.

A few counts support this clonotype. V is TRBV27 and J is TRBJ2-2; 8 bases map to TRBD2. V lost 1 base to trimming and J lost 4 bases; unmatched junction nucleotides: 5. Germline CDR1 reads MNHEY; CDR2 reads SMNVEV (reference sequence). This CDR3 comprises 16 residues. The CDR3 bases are TGTGCCAGCAGTTTATTGGCGAGCGGGAGCACCGGGGAGCTGTTTTTT. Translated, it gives CASSLLASGSTGELFF.

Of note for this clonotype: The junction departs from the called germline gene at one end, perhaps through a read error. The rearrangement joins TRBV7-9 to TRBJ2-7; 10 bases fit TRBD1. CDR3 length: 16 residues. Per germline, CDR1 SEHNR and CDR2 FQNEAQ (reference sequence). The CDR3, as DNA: TGTTCCAGCAGCGAATCAGACAGGGGGCCAAGCTACGAGCAGTACTTC. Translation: CSSSESDRGPSYEQYF.

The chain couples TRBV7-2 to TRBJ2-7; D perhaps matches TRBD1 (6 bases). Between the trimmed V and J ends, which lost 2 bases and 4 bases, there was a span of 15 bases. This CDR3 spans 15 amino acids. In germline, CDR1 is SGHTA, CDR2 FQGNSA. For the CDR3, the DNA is TGTGCCAGCAGCTTATCCGGGACAACGAGTTACGAGCAGTACTTC. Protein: CASSLSGTTSYEQYF.

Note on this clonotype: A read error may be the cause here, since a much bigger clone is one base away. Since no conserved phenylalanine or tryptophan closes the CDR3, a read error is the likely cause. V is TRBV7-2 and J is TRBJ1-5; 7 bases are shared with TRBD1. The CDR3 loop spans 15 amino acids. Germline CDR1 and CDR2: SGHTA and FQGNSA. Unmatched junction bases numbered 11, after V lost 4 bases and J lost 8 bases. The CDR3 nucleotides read TGTGCCAGCAGCTGGGGAGACAGGGAATCGAAGCCCCAGCATTCT. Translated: CASSWGDRESKPQHS.

The CDR3 sequence: CASSYSSGEVQEKLFF. As DNA, the CDR3 is TGTGCCAGCAGTTACTCCTCAGGGGAGGTTCAAGAAAAACTGTTTTTT. The chain has TRBV6-5 and TRBJ1-4; TRBD1 might be the D (6 bases). The germline V gene has CDR1 MNHEY and CDR2 SVGAGI. The CDR3 has 16 residues. Trimming left V 0 bases short and J 8 bases short, with 16 bases between.

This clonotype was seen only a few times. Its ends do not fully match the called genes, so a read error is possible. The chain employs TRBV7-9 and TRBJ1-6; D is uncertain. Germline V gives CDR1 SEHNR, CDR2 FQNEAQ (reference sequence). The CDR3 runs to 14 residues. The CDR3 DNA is TGTGCCAGCGGCTTCCCGGCCTCGAATTCACCCCTCCACTTT. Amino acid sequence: CASGFPASNSPLHF. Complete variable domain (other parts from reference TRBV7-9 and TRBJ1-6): DTGVSQNPRHKITKRGQNVTFRCDPISEHNRLYWYRQTLGQGPEFLTYFQNEAQLEKSRLLSDRFSAERPKGSFSTLEIQRTEQGDSAMYLCASGFPASNSPLHFGNGTRLTVT.

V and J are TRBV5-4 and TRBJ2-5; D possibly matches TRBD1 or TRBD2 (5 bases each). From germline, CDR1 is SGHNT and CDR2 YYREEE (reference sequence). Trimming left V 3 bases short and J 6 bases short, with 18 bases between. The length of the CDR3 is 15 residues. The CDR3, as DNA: TGTGCCAGCAGCTCGGGGCCCAACCCCTTCCAGACCCAGTACTTC. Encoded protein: CASSSGPNPFQTQYF.

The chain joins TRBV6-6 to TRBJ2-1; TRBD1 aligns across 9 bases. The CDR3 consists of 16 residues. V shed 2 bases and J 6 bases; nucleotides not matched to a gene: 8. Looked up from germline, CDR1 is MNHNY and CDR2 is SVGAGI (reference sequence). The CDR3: CASSYGDRGLINEQFF. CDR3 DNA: TGTGCCAGCAGTTACGGAGACAGGGGGTTAATCAATGAGCAGTTCTTC.

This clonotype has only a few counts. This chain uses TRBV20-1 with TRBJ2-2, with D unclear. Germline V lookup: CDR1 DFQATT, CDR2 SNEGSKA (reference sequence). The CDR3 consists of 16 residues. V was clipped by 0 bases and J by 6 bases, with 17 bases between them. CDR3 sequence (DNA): TGCAGTGCTAGAGATCACGTCCTCACAAGCGCCGGGGAGCTGTTTTTT. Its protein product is CSARDHVLTSAGELFF.

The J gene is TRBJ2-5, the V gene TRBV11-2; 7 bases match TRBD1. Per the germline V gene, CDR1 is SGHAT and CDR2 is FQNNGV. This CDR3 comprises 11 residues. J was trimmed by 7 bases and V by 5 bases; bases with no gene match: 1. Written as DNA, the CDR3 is TGTGCCAGCAGCGCAGGGGGGACCCAGTACTTC. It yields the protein CASSAGGTQYF.

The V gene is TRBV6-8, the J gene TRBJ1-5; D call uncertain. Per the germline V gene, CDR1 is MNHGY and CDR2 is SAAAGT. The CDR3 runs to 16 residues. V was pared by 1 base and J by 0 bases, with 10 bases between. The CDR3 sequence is CASSYLDGNSNQPQHF. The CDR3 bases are TGTGCCAGCAGTTACTTGGACGGGAATAGCAATCAGCCCCAGCATTTT.

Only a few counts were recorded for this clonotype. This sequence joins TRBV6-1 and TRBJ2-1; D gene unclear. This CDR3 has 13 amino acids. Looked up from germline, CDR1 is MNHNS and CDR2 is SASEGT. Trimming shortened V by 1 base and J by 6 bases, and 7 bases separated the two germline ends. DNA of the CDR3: TGTGCCAGCAGTGAAGAGACATTCAATGAGCAGTTCTTC. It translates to CASSEETFNEQFF.

The CDR3 DNA reads TGTGCCAGCAGCCTCGATCGAGGGGGAATAGACACTGAAGCTTTCTTT. It translates to CASSLDRGGIDTEAFF. V is TRBV7-8 and J is TRBJ1-1; weak D call: TRBD1 (6 bases). The ends were cut back, 5 bases at V and 3 bases at J, with 19 bases in the middle. The length of the CDR3 is 16 residues. Germline-derived CDR1 and CDR2 are SGHVS and FQNEAQ.

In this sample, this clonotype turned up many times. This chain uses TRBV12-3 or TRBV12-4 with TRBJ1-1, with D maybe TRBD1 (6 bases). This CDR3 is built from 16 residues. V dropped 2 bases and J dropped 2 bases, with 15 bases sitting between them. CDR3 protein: CASSLRTDGTNTEAFF. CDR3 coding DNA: TGTGCCAGCAGTTTACGGACAGACGGTACAAACACTGAAGCTTTCTTT.

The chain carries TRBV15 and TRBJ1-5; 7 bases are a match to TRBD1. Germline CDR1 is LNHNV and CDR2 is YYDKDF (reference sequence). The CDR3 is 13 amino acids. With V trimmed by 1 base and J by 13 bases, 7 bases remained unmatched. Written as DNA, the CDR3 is TGTGCCACCAGCAGAGGGAAAACAGGGGAACAGCATTTT. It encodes CATSRGKTGEQHF.

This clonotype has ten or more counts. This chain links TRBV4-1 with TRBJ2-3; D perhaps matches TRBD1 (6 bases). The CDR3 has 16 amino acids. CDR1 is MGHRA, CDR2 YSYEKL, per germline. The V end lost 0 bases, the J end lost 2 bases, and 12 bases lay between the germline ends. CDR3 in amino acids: CASSQDWGQLTDTQYF. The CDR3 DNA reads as TGCGCCAGCAGCCAAGATTGGGGGCAGCTCACAGATACGCAGTATTTT.

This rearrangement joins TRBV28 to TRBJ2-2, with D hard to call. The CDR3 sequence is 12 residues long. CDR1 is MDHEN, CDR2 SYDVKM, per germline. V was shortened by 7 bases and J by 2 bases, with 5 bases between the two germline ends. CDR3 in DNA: TGTGCCAGCAAAACCAACACCGGGGAGCTGTTTTTT. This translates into CASKTNTGELFF.

Here the CDR3 reads CASCYRGRLTGELFF. CDR3 nucleotides: TGTGCCAGCTGCTACAGGGGGCGCTTGACCGGGGAGCTGTTTTTT. This rearrangement joins TRBV28 to TRBJ2-2, with 9 bases that match TRBD1. Trimming took 8 bases from V and 5 from J; bases not matched to a gene: 9. The CDR3 runs to 15 residues. From germline, CDR1 is MDHEN and CDR2 SYDVKM.

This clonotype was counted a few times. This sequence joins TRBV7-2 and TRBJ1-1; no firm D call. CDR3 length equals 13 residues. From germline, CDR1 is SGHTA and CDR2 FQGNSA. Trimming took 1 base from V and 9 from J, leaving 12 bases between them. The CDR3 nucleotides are TGTGCCAGCAGCTTAGGGACCGGGATTCAAGCTTTCTTT. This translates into CASSLGTGIQAFF.